This T cell receptor beta chain is from a study of human T cells and chemical hapten exposure. In the study overall: Donors were sensitized with 2% DPC on the upper inner arm. Patients were mainly female, each with alopecia areata, totalis or universalis. TCR yields per sample varied, mainly owing to small pooled library volume differences.

Time point described: patch test 3, about 24 weeks after DPC sensitization. The treatment here: therapeutic diphenylcyclopropenone sensitization with weekly scalp DPC. For the library, individual cDNA molecules each received unique molecular identifiers. Via MiXCR, TCRdb re-called the RACE reads, giving one row per CDR3 protein. The table has 100,000 or so distinct CDR3 sequences, under 40% seen once. This CDR3 is 16 amino acids long. J lost 2 bases, V lost 4 bases, and 7 bases had no gene match. Germline CDR1 is SGHNT and CDR2 is YYREEE (reference sequence). The sample consisted of whole blood, taken in connection with sensitization to the hapten diphenylcyclopropenone (DPC). The chain is built from TRBV5-4 and TRBJ2-3, with 10 bases matching TRBD2. The clonotype comes from a middle-aged man with alopecia areata. Some clones in this sample may be carry-over from other donors' samples. Here the CDR3 reads CASSPGLADSTDTQYF. CDR3 nucleotides: TGTGCCAGCAGCCCTGGACTAGCGGACTCCACAGATACGCAGTATTTT.